Following are 23 T cell receptor beta chains from one sample sequenced in a study of shared clonotypes between healthy human individuals. Sequencing used immunoSEQ multiplex PCR; TCRdb keeps in-frame clones, though not all of them. The sample lists about 2.4 million clones; over 85% were seen once. Sequenced input: naive CD4+ T cells sorted from blood. The subset was: CD45RA+ positively selected. The receptors shown here come from a man aged 18 to 35 in good health.

The chain recombines TRBV25-1 with TRBJ1-4, with D tentatively TRBD1 (6 bases). CDR1 MGHDK and CDR2 SYGVNS come from the germline V gene. Trimming shortened V by 9 bases and J by 4 bases, and 15 bases separated the two germline ends. The CDR3 spans 14 residues. The CDR3 protein is CARETTGNNEKLFF. The CDR3 DNA follows: TGTGCCAGGGAAACAACAGGGAATAATGAAAAACTGTTTTTT.

On this clone itself: Other DNA variants within this sample encode the same CDR3. The chain is built from TRBV6-5 and TRBJ2-5; unclear D gene. The V end was cut by 3 bases, the J end by 0 bases, with 8 bases between. The CDR3 sequence is 14 residues long. CDR1 is MNHEY and CDR2 is SVGAGI in the germline V gene. CDR3 in amino acids: CASSYGPYQETQYF. CDR3 sequence (DNA): TGTGCCAGCAGTTATGGACCGTACCAAGAGACCCAGTACTTC.

This clone was observed a handful of times. J is TRBJ2-7 and V is TRBV4-1; D might be TRBD1 (6 bases). CDR3 size: 14 residues. CDR1 MGHRA and CDR2 YSYEKL come from the germline V gene. Trimming cost V 3 bases and J 5 bases, with 14 bases left between them. CDR3 in amino acids: CASSQDSLSHEQYF. The DNA of the CDR3 is TGCGCCAGCAGCCAGGACAGTTTATCCCACGAGCAGTACTTC.

The chain is built from TRBV2 and TRBJ2-1; perhaps TRBD1 as D (6 bases). The germline V and J ends were trimmed by 5 bases and 0 bases, with 11 bases remaining between them. CDR1 SNHLY and CDR2 FYNNEI come from the germline V gene. The CDR3 totals 15 residues. The CDR3, as DNA: TGTGCCAGCAGTACAGGGTCCCCCTCCTACAATGAGCAGTTCTTC. This codes for CASSTGSPSYNEQFF.

The V and J genes are TRBV6-6 and TRBJ2-7; TRBD1 matches at 7 bases. This CDR3 spans 14 amino acids. CDR1 and CDR2 (germline): MNHNY, SVGAGI (reference sequence). Losses at the gene ends were 8 bases for V and 4 bases for J; bases not matched to a gene: 11. CDR3 amino acids: CASRYVGGSYEQYF. For the CDR3, the DNA is TGTGCCAGCCGATACGTAGGGGGCAGTTACGAGCAGTACTTC.

The rearrangement uses TRBV11-2 and TRBJ2-5, with 9 bases lining up with TRBD1. This CDR3 has 15 residues. From germline, CDR1 is SGHAT and CDR2 FQNNGV. Trimming removed 5 bases from V and 4 bases from J; junction bases left unmatched: 8. CDR3 protein: CASSPGQGRRETQYF. The DNA of the CDR3 is TGTGCCAGCAGCCCAGGACAGGGGCGACGAGAGACCCAGTACTTC.

The rearrangement uses TRBV30 and TRBJ1-1; tentative D call: TRBD1 (5 bases). V shed 3 bases and J shed 3 bases, with 11 bases lying between them. CDR1 GTSNPN and CDR2 SVGIG come from the germline V gene (reference sequence). The CDR3 is 13 residues long. The CDR3 sequence: CAWRGTGYTEAFF. In DNA, the CDR3 is TGTGCCTGGAGGGGAACAGGTTACACTGAAGCTTTCTTT.

The chain is built from TRBV11-2 and TRBJ2-3; 8 bases are a match to TRBD2. This CDR3 is built from 15 residues. The V segment lost 5 bases and the J segment 9 bases; nucleotides outside the gene matches: 13. Germline V gene sequence: CDR1 SGHAT, CDR2 FQNNGV. The CDR3 bases are TGTGCCAGCAGCCCCAGCGGGAGAGTGGTTGACACGCAGTATTTT. This codes for CASSPSGRVVDTQYF.

This chain joins TRBV6-6 and TRBJ1-1; no definite D call. The CDR3 is made up of 12 amino acids. V lost 1 base and J lost 11, with 11 bases in between. Germline V gene data show CDR1 as MNHNY and CDR2 as SVGAGI (reference sequence). CDR3 DNA: TGTGCCAGCAGTTACTATGGGTCTTGGGCTTTCTTT. Residues: CASSYYGSWAFF.

This clone was counted once. The chain carries TRBV6-5 and TRBJ2-3, with 7 bases matching TRBD2. V trimming: 2 bases; J trimming: 2 bases; junction bases outside the gene matches: 7. This CDR3 is built from 16 residues. Germline V gives CDR1 MNHEY, CDR2 SVGAGI. The CDR3 here is CASSYARGKPTDTQYF. For the CDR3, the DNA is TGTGCCAGCAGTTACGCGCGGGGGAAGCCCACAGATACGCAGTATTTT.

J is TRBJ1-4 and V is TRBV7-2; 10 positions agree with TRBD1. Germline V lookup: CDR1 SGHTA, CDR2 FQGNSA. The CDR3 runs to 14 residues. V lost 3 bases, J lost 7 bases, and 2 bases stayed unmatched. Written as DNA, the CDR3 is TGTGCCAGCAGCTTGGGGACAGGGGTTGAAAAACTGTTTTTT. Its translation: CASSLGTGVEKLFF.

The V call is TRBV6-6, the J call TRBJ2-7; TRBD2 aligns across 10 bases. J was trimmed by 2 bases and V by 6 bases; bases with no gene match: 7. CDR1 and CDR2 from the germline V gene are MNHNY and SVGAGI (reference sequence). The CDR3 is 15 amino acids. Here the CDR3 reads CASSRLAGVTYEQYF. As DNA, the CDR3 is TGTGCCAGCAGCCGTCTAGCGGGAGTGACCTACGAGCAGTACTTC.

To note about this clone: The sample holds other DNA sequences that translate to the same CDR3. The genes are TRBV6-1 and TRBJ2-5; D is undetermined. Germline assignment: CDR1 MNHNS and CDR2 SASEGT. The CDR3 covers 13 residues. V lost 0 bases and J 2 bases, leaving 4 bases between the germline ends. CDR3 protein: CASSEAPQETQYF. The CDR3 DNA reads as TGTGCCAGCAGTGAAGCGCCTCAAGAGACCCAGTACTTC.

V and J are TRBV5-4 and TRBJ2-1; D is possibly TRBD1 (6 bases). The CDR3 consists of 16 residues. Trimming left V 1 base short and J 9 bases short, with 20 bases between. Germline loops: CDR1 SGHNT, CDR2 YYREEE (reference sequence). CDR3 coding DNA: TGTGCCAGCAGCTTGAGTCAGGGGACCATTGGGGGTGAGCAGTTCTTC. Translation: CASSLSQGTIGGEQFF. Complete variable domain (other parts from reference TRBV5-4 and TRBJ2-1): ETGVTQSPTHLIKTRGQQVTLRCSSQSGHNTVSWYQQALGQGPQFIFQYYREEENGRGNFPPRFSGLQFPNYSSELNVNALELDDSALYLCASSLSQGTIGGEQFFGPGTRLTVL.

The chain recombines TRBV6-1 with TRBJ2-7; TRBD2 matches at 12 bases. Germline CDR1 is MNHNS and CDR2 is SASEGT. The junction had 10 bases not matched to a gene; V was cut back by 4 bases and J by 6 bases. The CDR3 spans 16 residues. The CDR3 bases are TGTGCCAGCAGTGCCACTAGCGGGAGGACGGCGGGCGAGCAGTACTTC. This sequence encodes CASSATSGRTAGEQYF.

This chain connects TRBV5-4 to TRBJ2-7, with D uncertain. Germline V lookup: CDR1 SGHNT, CDR2 YYREEE (reference sequence). This CDR3 comprises 16 residues. Deletions cut 0 bases from V and 2 bases from J, with 15 bases between. The CDR3 DNA reads as TGTGCCAGCAGCTTGGAGCTCCCACCCCAAGCCTACGAGCAGTACTTC. This gives the protein CASSLELPPQAYEQYF.

The chain combines TRBV7-2 with TRBJ1-1; unclear D gene. There are 13 residues in the CDR3. Deletions cut 4 bases from V and 3 bases from J, with 9 bases between. Germline V lookup: CDR1 SGHTA, CDR2 FQGNSA. The CDR3 here is CASSSYTDTEAFF. The DNA of the CDR3 is TGTGCCAGCAGCTCCTACACGGACACTGAAGCTTTCTTT.

Points on this clone: At the DNA level, this CDR3 is encoded by other sequences in the same sample as well. The chain links TRBV2 to TRBJ1-2; 7 bases match TRBD1. Germline V gene data show CDR1 as SNHLY and CDR2 as FYNNEI. The CDR3 has 14 residues. The trim removed 1 base at V and 2 bases at J, leaving 1 base unmatched. The CDR3 nucleotides read TGTGCCAGCAGTGAAGGGACAGGCAACTATGGCTACACCTTC. The encoded protein is CASSEGTGNYGYTF.

The V and J genes are TRBV4-1 and TRBJ2-1; weak D call: TRBD2 (6 bases). The CDR3 sequence is 16 residues long. V dropped 3 bases and J dropped 6 bases, with 18 bases sitting between them. The germline CDR1 and CDR2 sequences are MGHRA and YSYEKL. CDR3 nucleotides: TGCGCCAGCAGCCAGCCGTCCGGACACGGGGGCAATGAGCAGTTCTTC. This codes for CASSQPSGHGGNEQFF.

The V call is TRBV7-2, the J call TRBJ2-7; D is ambiguous. Trimming removed 3 bases from V and 0 bases from J, with 6 bases in between. CDR1 SGHTA and CDR2 FQGNSA come from the germline V gene. The CDR3 runs 13 residues. The CDR3 region has the DNA TGTGCCAGCAGCTTCCCGCCCTCCTACGAGCAGTACTTC. Translation: CASSFPPSYEQYF.

The J gene is TRBJ2-5, the V gene TRBV5-1; 11 bases map to TRBD2. The V segment lost 0 bases and the J segment 5 bases; nucleotides outside the gene matches: 6. Germline V gene data show CDR1 as SGHRS and CDR2 as YFSETQ. CDR3 length equals 16 residues. Here the CDR3 reads CASSLEASGRTETQYF. The CDR3 DNA is TGCGCCAGCAGCTTGGAGGCTAGCGGGAGGACTGAGACCCAGTACTTC.

CDR3 nucleotide sequence: TGTGCCAGCAGCAAAGCCCCCCAGACAAGGCTCTATGGCTACACCTTC. Its protein product is CASSKAPQTRLYGYTF. The J gene is TRBJ1-2, the V gene TRBV21-1; no DNA check was done on the table's D call, TRBD1. TRBV21-1 is deemed a pseudogene. The CDR3 is 16 amino acids.

This rearrangement joins TRBV5-1 to TRBJ1-1; D is uncertain. Germline CDR1 is SGHRS and CDR2 is YFSETQ. The CDR3 is 14 amino acids. Trimming took 2 bases from V and 1 from J, leaving 9 bases between them. The CDR3 sequence is CASSFTAGNTEAFF. CDR3 sequence (DNA): TGCGCCAGCAGCTTTACCGCAGGGAACACTGAAGCTTTCTTT.